The present entry profiles one TCR beta chain with its context. Antigen specificity is unknown. Exclusion applied to patients with autoimmune disease history or systemic immunosuppression. The sample belongs to a study of OX40 agonist ivuxolimab in advanced cancers. The CDR3 has 16 amino acids. V lost 1 base and J 3 bases, leaving 15 bases between the germline ends. The germline gives CDR1 LNHNV, CDR2 YYDKDF (reference sequence). Sequencing was performed with immunoSEQ multiplex PCR; in TCRdb, only in-frame clones are kept and a portion is missing. The profile covers about 61,000 clones, with around 92% appearing a single time and 23% taken by the ten largest. General study results and limits: Near-lowest levels of clonal expansion characterized partial responders at 0.1-3.0 mg/kg.

This chain links TRBV15 with TRBJ1-1; a weak D match, TRBD1 (5 bases). The source of this sequence is an adult with an advanced solid tumor such as melanoma, head and neck, liver or kidney cancer. The sequences come from CD4+ or CD8+ T cells sorted from blood, collected in a trial of the OX40 agonist ivuxolimab. CDR3 region: CATSRGYVGGDTEAFF. CDR3 in DNA: TGTGCCACCAGCAGAGGTTATGTTGGAGGGGACACTGAAGCTTTCTTT.